The clone carrying this T cell receptor (beta chain) has ten or more counts. Its antigen is unidentified. Per the germline V gene, CDR1 is LGHDT and CDR2 is YNNKEL (reference sequence). Between the trimmed V and J ends, which lost 4 bases and 0 bases, there was a span of 15 bases. CDR3 size: 16 residues. This specimen comes from a study of regulatory T cells in long-lasting Graves disease. Study-wide results and caveats: Authors noted too few samples as a limitation.

Time point indicated: newly diagnosed GD, antithyroid drugs for less than 3 months. The TCR library was prepared using RNA isolated from PBMCs. An endocrinology department located in Xi'an, China, was where the patients came from. With iRepertoire HTBI primers and Arm-PCR of CDR3 regions, TCR beta libraries were built. MiXCR was run by TCRdb on the multiplex PCR reads, yielding one entry per CDR3 protein. The profile shows 300,000 to 400,000 distinct CDR3 sequences, 16% of them singletons. The same sample was also studied in work on T cells in Graves' hyperthyroidism and ophthalmopathy.

The material was peripheral blood mononuclear cells (PBMCs), obtained at new diagnosis, from a patient treated with antithyroid drugs. V gene TRBV3-1 combines with J gene TRBJ1-1; possibly TRBD1 for D (6 bases). The source is a man in his forties with Graves disease. The CDR3 here is CASSRRPGTMNTEAFF. The CDR3 nucleotides are TGTGCCAGCAGCCGCCGCCCCGGGACAATGAACACTGAAGCTTTCTTT.